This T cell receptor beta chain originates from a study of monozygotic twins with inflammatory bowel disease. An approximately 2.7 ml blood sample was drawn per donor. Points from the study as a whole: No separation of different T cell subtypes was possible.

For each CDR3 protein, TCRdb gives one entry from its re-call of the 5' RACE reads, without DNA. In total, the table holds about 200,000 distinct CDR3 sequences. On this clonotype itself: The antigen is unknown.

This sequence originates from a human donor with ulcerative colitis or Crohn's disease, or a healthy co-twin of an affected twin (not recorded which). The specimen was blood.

The chain's CDR3 is CASSLDDSAYGYTF. The V and J genes are TRBV5-1 and TRBJ1-2; checking the TCRdb D call of TRBD1 is not possible without DNA. There are 14 residues in the CDR3. Germline-derived CDR1 and CDR2 are SGHRS and YFSETQ.